This TCR beta chain was recorded in a study of molecular identifiers for immune sequencing clone quantification. Notes on the study in general: Amid fewer than 1.3 million naive cells, spiked Jurkat TCR RNA from one cell was reportedly still detectable.

V shed 10 bases and J 4 bases; nucleotides not matched to a gene: 4. Germline CDR1 reads MNHEY; CDR2 reads SMNVEV (reference sequence). This CDR3 spans 12 amino acids. Input for naive CD8 libraries was roughly 20,000 to 1,000,000 sorted cells; the RNA fraction used was 10%, 30% or 50%. In preparing bulk TCR libraries, previously described methods and listed TCR primers were used. MiXCR, applied by TCRdb to the PCR reads, yields one record per CDR3 protein. Of hundreds of thousands of distinct CDR3 sequences in the sample, 25% were seen once. In its sample, this clonotype was seen a few times. As yet, its antigen is unknown.

The rearrangement uses TRBV27 and TRBJ1-5; 7 nucleotides align to TRBD1. The sequenced sample was naive CD8+ T cells from blood, with Jurkat cell RNA spiked in. Subset indicated: FACS-sorted CD8+CD4-CCR7+CD45RA+ naive T cells. This clonotype was obtained from a human donor in good health. Some libraries in this study had Jurkat cell RNA spiked in. CDR3 loop: CAIGQANQPQHF. The DNA of the CDR3 is TGTGCCATCGGACAGGCTAATCAGCCCCAGCATTTT.